These 8 T cell receptor beta chains share one sample of origin, sequenced in a study of CD8 T cells in ankylosing spondylitis (dated by TCRdb to 2016 to 2017). Overall study outcomes, separate from this receptor: A TCR beta motif of several highly homologous amino acid variants appeared characteristic of blood from ankylosing spondylitis patients.

For these TCRs, the target antigens are not known. Library preparation used 5' RACE. TCRdb names Illumina HiSeq 2500 as the instrument used. TCRdb passed the public sequencing reads through fastp at Q25 and MiXCR, retaining productive beta sequences. Every entry covers one CDR3 protein and lists the most common genes and DNA from its rows. The sample has 350,000 to 450,000 distinct CDR3 sequences on record, roughly 27% of them singletons. The ten largest clones take up about 0.9% of the sample. The sequencing input was blood, either unsorted or a sorted T cell fraction (not recorded which). Every receptor here comes from a male donor with ankylosing spondylitis.

The chain couples TRBV15 to TRBJ2-1; 11 nucleotides match TRBD2. There are 17 residues in the CDR3. Trimming took 1 base from V and 4 from J; bases not matched to a gene: 6. Germline lookup yields CDR1 LNHNV and CDR2 YYDKDF (reference sequence). The CDR3 loop is CATSRVAWTSGYNEQFF. For the CDR3, the DNA is TGTGCCACCAGCAGAGTAGCCTGGACTAGCGGGTACAATGAGCAGTTCTTC.

This clonotype was observed a few times. This chain links TRBV28 with TRBJ2-6; perhaps TRBD1 as D (5 bases). Germline V lookup: CDR1 MDHEN, CDR2 SYDVKM. The CDR3 runs to 18 residues. V lost 5 bases to trimming and J lost 3 bases, with 20 bases between them. CDR3 in DNA: TGTGCCAGCAGTATACTAAGTGGGGCTGCGGATGGGGCCAACGTCCTGACTTTC. The encoded protein is CASSILSGAADGANVLTF.

Only a few counts were recorded for this clonotype. The chain links TRBV12-3 or TRBV12-4 to TRBJ2-7; 8 nucleotides match TRBD2. This CDR3 has 13 residues. Losses at the gene ends were 3 bases for V and 6 bases for J; bases not matched to a gene: 4. The CDR3 spells CASSFREGFEQYV. The CDR3 DNA reads TGTGCCAGCAGTTTTCGGGAGGGGTTCGAGCAGTACGTC.

DNA of the CDR3: TGCGCCAGCAGTGAAAGCAGGGTGCATCAAGCTTTCTTT. Residues: CASSESRVHQAFF. The rearrangement links TRBV23-1 to TRBJ1-1, with D perhaps TRBD1 (5 bases). TRBV23-1 is recorded as an ORF, its role being uncertain. The V and J ends lost 5 bases and 9 bases respectively, with 16 bases between them. This CDR3 has 13 amino acids.

This clonotype appeared a single time. V usage is TRBV28 and J usage is TRBJ1-1; 7 nucleotides match TRBD1. This CDR3 has 15 amino acids. V dropped 5 bases and J dropped 5; count of bases not matched to a gene: 11. Germline values: CDR1 MDHEN, CDR2 SYDVKM. This chain's CDR3 is CASSPSTGTGTEAFF. In DNA form, the CDR3 reads TGTGCCAGCAGTCCATCGACAGGGACGGGAACTGAAGCTTTCTTT. Filled out from reference TRBV28 and TRBJ1-1, the complete variable domain reads DVKVTQSSRYLVKRTGEKVFLECVQDMDHENMFWYRQDPGLGLRLIYFSYDVKMKEKGDIPEGYSVSREKKERFSLILESASTNQTSMYLCASSPSTGTGTEAFFGQGTRLTVV.

A few counts support this clonotype. At one end the junction does not follow the germline gene, possibly because of a read error. V and J are TRBV20-1 and TRBJ2-1, with D possibly matching TRBD2 (5 bases). The CDR3 runs 14 residues. Germline CDR1 and CDR2: DFQATT and SNEGSKA (reference sequence). CDR3 residues: CSAREGRPGVEQFF. CDR3 in DNA: TGCAGTGCCAGAGAGGGTCGCCCTGGGGTCGAGCAGTTCTTC.

In this sample, this clonotype turned up many times. This chain joins TRBV12-3 or TRBV12-4 and TRBJ1-4, with D uncertain. The CDR3 covers 16 residues. The V gene lost 5 bases and the J gene lost 7 bases, with 20 bases spanning the gap. The CDR3 region has the DNA TGTGCCAGCAGTCAGGTCTATTCGACCTCAGGTGAAAAACTGTTTTTT. This gives the protein CASSQVYSTSGEKLFF.

Only a few counts were recorded for this clonotype. This chain uses TRBV12-3 or TRBV12-4 with TRBJ1-3, with TRBD1 as a possible D gene (5 bases). V shed 6 bases and J shed 0 bases, with 15 bases lying between them. The CDR3 is 16 residues long. CDR3 DNA: TGTGCCAGCAGCCGACCAGGGTTAAGCTCTGGAAACACCATATATTTT. Translation: CASSRPGLSSGNTIYF.